Listed here are 14 T cell receptor beta chains from one sample, sequenced in a study of T cells in Graves' hyperthyroidism and ophthalmopathy. Regions amplified from RNA transcripts were the TCR beta CDR3 regions. The HTBI primer set drove a first-round RT-PCR of the TCR CDR3. A single record per CDR3 protein comes from TCRdb applying MiXCR to the multiplex PCR reads. The sample contains 450,000 to 650,000 distinct CDR3 sequences, 12% to 15% of which appear only once. Sequenced sample: blood. The receptor source for this set is a woman between 18 and 29 years old with Graves' ophthalmopathy.

In its sample, this clonotype was seen a few times. V and J are TRBV14 and TRBJ2-3, with 14 nucleotides matching TRBD2. J lost 6 bases, V lost 2 bases, and 7 bases had no gene match. The CDR3 covers 17 residues. Germline V gene lookup returns CDR1 SGHDN and CDR2 FVKESK. The CDR3 nucleotides read TGTGCCAGCAGCCAAAGACTAGCGGGAGGGCCCATGGATACGCAGTATTTT. Protein product: CASSQRLAGGPMDTQYF.

This clonotype appeared a few times. This chain uses TRBV9 with TRBJ2-7, with 10 bases fitting TRBD1. From germline, CDR1 is SGDLS and CDR2 YYNGEE. CDR3 length: 17 amino acids. Trimming removed 4 bases from V and 1 base from J; junction bases left unmatched: 11. CDR3 region: CASSRGTGASPSYEQYF. Here the CDR3 DNA reads TGTGCCAGCAGCAGGGGGACAGGGGCTTCCCCTTCCTACGAGCAGTACTTC.

This clonotype was seen only a few times. The chain is built from TRBV19 and TRBJ1-2, with D unclear. This CDR3 spans 10 amino acids. Germline CDR1 LNHDA, CDR2 SQIVND (reference sequence). The germline V and J ends were trimmed by 10 bases and 5 bases, with 8 bases remaining between them. The CDR3 reads CATGLYGYTF. The DNA of the CDR3 is TGTGCCACCGGTCTATATGGCTACACCTTC. The full variable domain, its missing parts supplied by reference TRBV19 and TRBJ1-2, is DGGITQSPKYLFRKEGQNVTLSCEQNLNHDAMYWYRQDPGQGLRLIYYSQIVNDFQKGDIAEGYSVSREKKESFPLTVTSAQKNPTAFYLCATGLYGYTFGSGTRLTVV.

The chain uses TRBV18 and TRBJ2-2, with D unresolved. Per germline, CDR1 KGHSH and CDR2 LQKENI. Trimming left V 4 bases short and J 1 base short, with 4 bases between. The CDR3 contains 13 residues. The CDR3 loop is CASSRWNTGELFF. The CDR3 coding sequence is TGTGCCAGCTCACGGTGGAACACCGGGGAGCTGTTTTTT.

This clonotype has more than one count but fewer than ten. The chain uses TRBV5-1 and TRBJ2-3; 7 bases are shared with TRBD2. The germline gives CDR1 SGHRS, CDR2 YFSETQ. Trimming removed 1 base from V and 3 bases from J; junction bases left unmatched: 8. The length of the CDR3 is 16 residues. CDR3 in amino acids: CASSLSGMGGTDTQYF. The CDR3 nucleotides read TGCGCCAGCAGCTTGTCGGGGATGGGGGGGACAGATACGCAGTATTTT.

The V gene is TRBV4-1, the J gene TRBJ1-5, with 8 nucleotides matching TRBD1. Germline V gene data show CDR1 as MGHRA and CDR2 as YSYEKL. The V and J ends lost 3 bases and 1 base, in that order; junction bases with no gene match: 5. CDR3 length: 16 residues. CDR3 DNA: TGCGCCAGCAGCCAGAGGACAGGGAGCAGCAATCAGCCCCAGCATTTT. It encodes CASSQRTGSSNQPQHF.

This clonotype was recorded at least ten times. V usage is TRBV11-2 and J usage is TRBJ2-7; D unresolved. V lost 6 bases to trimming and J lost 9 bases, with 12 bases between them. The germline V gene encodes CDR1 SGHAT and CDR2 FQNNGV. The CDR3 consists of 11 residues. The CDR3 DNA reads as TGTGCCAGCAGTCCCACCCGAGGGCAGTACTTC. Encoded protein: CASSPTRGQYF.

The chain combines TRBV27 with TRBJ2-7; TRBD1 aligns across 9 bases. The germline gives CDR1 MNHEY, CDR2 SMNVEV (reference sequence). CDR3 size: 17 residues. V shed 6 bases and J 0 bases; nucleotides not matched to a gene: 12. The chain's CDR3 is CASSAVYRGLSSYEQYF. The CDR3 DNA reads as TGTGCCAGCAGCGCCGTGTACAGGGGGCTAAGCTCCTACGAGCAGTACTTC.

This clonotype was observed a handful of times. The chain carries TRBV7-2 and TRBJ1-3; the D gene is possibly TRBD1 (5 bases). The length of the CDR3 is 16 residues. Germline V gene sequence: CDR1 SGHTA, CDR2 FQGNSA. Trimming removed 5 bases at V and 0 bases at J, with 14 bases between. CDR3: CASSHGTDVSGNTIYF. The CDR3 DNA sequence: TGTGCCAGCAGCCATGGGACGGACGTCTCTGGAAACACCATATATTTT. Complete variable domain (other parts from reference TRBV7-2 and TRBJ1-3): GAGVSQSPSNKVTEKGKDVELRCDPISGHTALYWYRQSLGQGLEFLIYFQGNSAPDKSGLPSDRFSAERTGGSVSTLTIQRTQQEDSAVYLCASSHGTDVSGNTIYFGEGSWLTVV.

The table lists this clonotype with many counts. The rearrangement joins TRBV3-1 to TRBJ1-1, with D uncertain. This CDR3 has 15 amino acids. V was shortened by 1 base and J by 0 bases, with 9 bases between the two germline ends. Germline CDR1 LGHDT, CDR2 YNNKEL (reference sequence). The CDR3 coding sequence is TGTGCCAGCAGCCAAGCAAGACACGTGAACACTGAAGCTTTCTTT. This sequence encodes CASSQARHVNTEAFF.

This clonotype was recorded a few times. The J gene is TRBJ2-2, the V gene TRBV9, with 8 bases identical to TRBD2. The CDR3 contains 14 residues. Germline V lookup: CDR1 SGDLS, CDR2 YYNGEE. V dropped 3 bases and J dropped 9; count of bases not matched to a gene: 7. CDR3 nucleotide sequence: TGTGCCAGCAGCGCTGGACTAGCCTGGAGGGAGCTGTTTTTT. As protein: CASSAGLAWRELFF.

CDR3 loop: CASSKDRVGLGTQYF. The CDR3 DNA reads as TGTGCCAGTAGTAAGGACAGGGTGGGGTTAGGGACCCAGTACTTC. V usage is TRBV19 and J usage is TRBJ2-5, with 8 bases matching TRBD1. Germline V gene sequence: CDR1 LNHDA, CDR2 SQIVND (reference sequence). The CDR3 sequence is 15 residues long. V lost 4 bases to trimming and J lost 7 bases; unmatched junction nucleotides: 11.

Details on this clonotype: No conserved phenylalanine or tryptophan is present at the end of the CDR3, so a read error is the likely explanation. The chain employs TRBV9 and TRBJ1-1, with no clear D. Trimming shortened V by 2 bases and J by 2 bases, and 10 bases separated the two germline ends. Germline CDR1 reads SGDLS; CDR2 reads YYNGEE. The CDR3 sequence is 14 residues long. DNA of the CDR3: TGTGCCAGCAGCGTTTCCCAGGACAACACTGAAGCTTTCCTT. Translating it yields CASSVSQDNTEAFL.

This clonotype came up many times. The chain is built from TRBV12-3 or TRBV12-4 and TRBJ2-7, with TRBD1 matching 7 bases. The V segment lost 2 bases and the J segment 5 bases; nucleotides outside the gene matches: 9. The CDR3 consists of 15 residues. Here the CDR3 DNA reads TGTGCCAGCAGTTTATGGGACAGAGGGGTCCACGAGCAGTACTTC. Protein: CASSLWDRGVHEQYF.